This entry is about one T cell receptor beta chain. This clone was seen a handful of times. No cognate antigen has been identified for it. Base qualities are missing; no much larger clone stands one base away. TCRbeta CDR3 regions were amplified from genomic DNA using the immunoSEQ Assay, a bias-controlled multiplex PCR. Concerning the study's data processing: The number of nucleated cells in each sample was estimated by amplification of reference gene primers within the assay. To quantify the absolute abundance of each unique TCRbeta CDR3 rearrangement, sequence reads were collapsed and filtered. For each sample, productive Simpson clonality was calculated by taking the square root of Simpson's diversity index across productive rearrangements. TCRdb retrieved this table from immuneACCESS and kept in-frame rearrangements only. Not all clones are present; in checked studies, unresolved V genes account for under half, and no reason is known for the remainder. The V and J calls and clone size were taken over from that table, and D and trimming were inferred from the DNA. In this sample the table shows about 280,000 clones, less than 90% of which occur a single time. The biggest ten clones account for about an eighth of the sample.

Unmatched junction bases come to 6, with V trimmed by 8 bases and J by 5 bases. Via the germline V gene (reference sequence), CDR1 is MNHEY and CDR2 SMNVEV. Reading from cysteine to phenylalanine, the CDR3 counts 14 amino acids. Only the CDR3 region is kept as DNA, spanning 42 bases read in frame from base 1. This sample was included in a study of blood T cell repertoires in COVID-19 (dated by TCRdb to 2019 to 2021). For context, the study as a whole: Collaborator samples came from the United States, Italy and Spain and covered acute and convalescent phases of COVID-19. The material from the prospective study consisted of cDNA or gDNA derived from T cells, B-cell-depleted T cells, or PBMCs. The dataset comprised deeply sampled blood TCRbeta repertoires from subjects exposed to, actively infected with, or recovered from COVID-19. The repertoires were made available in a free public database intended to serve as a resource for research on the immune response to SARS-CoV-2. The samples were drawn from the first 160 participants of the ongoing ImmuneRACE study and from 1,254 subjects provided by 6 global collaborators. Nearly every sample came with metadata listing a de-identified subject ID, COVID-19 status, age in years and sex. HLA class I and class II types, where available, came from metadata supplied by the sample provider rather than from assay-based typing.

Study-wide findings and limitations: Clinical and demographic metadata were provided uncurated, with the amount varying by source and participant.

Whole blood was collected in K2EDTA tubes by collaborating institutions according to the institutions' own protocols. For TCRbeta analysis, collaborators shipped samples in one of three forms: frozen whole blood, isolated PBMCs, or DNA extracted from either of those sample types. The specimen sequenced was peripheral blood. The receptor chain draws on TRBV27 and TRBJ1-4, and TRBD1 aligns with 9 junction nucleotides. The sequence derives from a human donor in a cohort sampled during active COVID-19. The CDR3 protein: CASRGTGRNEKLFF. The nucleotide sequence is TGTGCCAGCCGGGGGACAGGGAGGAATGAAAAACTGTTTTTT.